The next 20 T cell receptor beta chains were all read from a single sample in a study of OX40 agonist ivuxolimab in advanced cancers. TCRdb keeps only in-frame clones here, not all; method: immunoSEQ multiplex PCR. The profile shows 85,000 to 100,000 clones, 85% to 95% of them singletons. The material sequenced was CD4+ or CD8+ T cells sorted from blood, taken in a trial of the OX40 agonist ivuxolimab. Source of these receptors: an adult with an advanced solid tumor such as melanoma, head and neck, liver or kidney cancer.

CDR3 sequence (DNA): TGTGCCAGCAGTGATGCAAGAGCGGGAGGGAATTCACCCCTCCACTTT. Its protein is CASSDARAGGNSPLHF. The chain employs TRBV5-4 and TRBJ1-6; D is ambiguous. CDR3 length equals 16 residues. Per the germline V gene, CDR1 is SGHNT and CDR2 is YYREEE (reference sequence). Trimming cost V 5 bases and J 7 bases, with 19 bases left between them.

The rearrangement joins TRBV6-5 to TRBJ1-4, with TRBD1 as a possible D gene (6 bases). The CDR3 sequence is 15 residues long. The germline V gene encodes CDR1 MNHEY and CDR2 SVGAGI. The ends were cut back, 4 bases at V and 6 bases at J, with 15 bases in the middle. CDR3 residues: CASSSSRGAHEKLFF. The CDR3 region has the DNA TGTGCCAGCAGTTCGTCTCGGGGGGCCCATGAAAAACTGTTTTTT.

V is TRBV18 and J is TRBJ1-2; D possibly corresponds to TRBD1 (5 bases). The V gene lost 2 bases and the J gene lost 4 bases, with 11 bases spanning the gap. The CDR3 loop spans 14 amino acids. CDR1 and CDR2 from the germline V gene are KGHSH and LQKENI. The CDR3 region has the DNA TGTGCCAGCTCACCATCATCACAGGTCTATGGCTACACCTTC. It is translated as CASSPSSQVYGYTF.

In nucleotides, the CDR3 is TGCGCCAGCAGTGCCCAGCCCTCTGGGGCCAACGTCCTGACTTTC. It codes for CASSAQPSGANVLTF. This chain links TRBV10-2 with TRBJ2-6; D gene uncertain. Per the germline V gene, CDR1 is WSHSY and CDR2 is SAAADI. CDR3 length: 15 amino acids. Trimming stripped 4 bases from V and 0 bases from J, with 7 bases between.

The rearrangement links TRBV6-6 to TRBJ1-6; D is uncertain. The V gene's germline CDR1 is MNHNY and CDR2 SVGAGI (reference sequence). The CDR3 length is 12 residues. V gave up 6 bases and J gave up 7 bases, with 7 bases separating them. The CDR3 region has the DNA TGTGCCAGCAGATTCAGCAATTCACCCCTCCACTTT. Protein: CASRFSNSPLHF.

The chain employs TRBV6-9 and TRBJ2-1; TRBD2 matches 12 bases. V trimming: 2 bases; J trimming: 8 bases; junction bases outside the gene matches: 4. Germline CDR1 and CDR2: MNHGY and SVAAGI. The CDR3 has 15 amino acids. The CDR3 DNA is TGTGCCAGCAGTTATCGGACTAGCGGGATCGATGAGCAGTTCTTC. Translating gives CASSYRTSGIDEQFF.

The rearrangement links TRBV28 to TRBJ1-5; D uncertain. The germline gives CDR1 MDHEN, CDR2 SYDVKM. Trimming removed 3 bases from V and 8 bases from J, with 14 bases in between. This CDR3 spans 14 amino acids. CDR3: CASSFPQELEPQHF. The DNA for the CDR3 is TGTGCCAGCAGTTTTCCCCAGGAATTAGAGCCCCAGCATTTT.

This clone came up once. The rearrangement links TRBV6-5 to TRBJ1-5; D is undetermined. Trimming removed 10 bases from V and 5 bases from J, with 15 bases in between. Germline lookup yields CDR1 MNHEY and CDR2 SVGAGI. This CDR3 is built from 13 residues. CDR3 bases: TGTGCCACCGCGAGGGTTCACGATCAGCCCCAGCATTTT. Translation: CATARVHDQPQHF.

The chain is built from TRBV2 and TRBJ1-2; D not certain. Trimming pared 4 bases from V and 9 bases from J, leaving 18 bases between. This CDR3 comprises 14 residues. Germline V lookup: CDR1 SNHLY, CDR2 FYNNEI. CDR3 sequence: CASSGANFIGSYTF. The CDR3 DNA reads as TGTGCCAGCAGTGGTGCCAATTTCATCGGGAGCTACACCTTC.

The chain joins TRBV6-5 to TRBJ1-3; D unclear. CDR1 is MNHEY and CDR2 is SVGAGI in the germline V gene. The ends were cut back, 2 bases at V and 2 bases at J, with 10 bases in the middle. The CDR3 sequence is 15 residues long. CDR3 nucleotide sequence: TGTGCCAGCAGTTACACTGGGGTTACTGGAAACACCATATATTTT. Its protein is CASSYTGVTGNTIYF.

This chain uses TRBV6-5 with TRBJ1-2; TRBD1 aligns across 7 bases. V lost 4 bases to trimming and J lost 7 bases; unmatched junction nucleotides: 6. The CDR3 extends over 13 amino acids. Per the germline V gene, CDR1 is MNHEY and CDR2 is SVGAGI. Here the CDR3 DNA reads TGTGCCAGCAGTTTATCCGGGACAGTTGGCTACACCTTC. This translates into CASSLSGTVGYTF.

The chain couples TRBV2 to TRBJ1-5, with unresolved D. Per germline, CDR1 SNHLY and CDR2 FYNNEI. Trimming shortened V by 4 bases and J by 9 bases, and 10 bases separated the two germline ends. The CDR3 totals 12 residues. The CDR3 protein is CASSVRLLPQHF. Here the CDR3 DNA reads TGTGCCAGCAGTGTTCGGTTGTTGCCCCAGCATTTT.

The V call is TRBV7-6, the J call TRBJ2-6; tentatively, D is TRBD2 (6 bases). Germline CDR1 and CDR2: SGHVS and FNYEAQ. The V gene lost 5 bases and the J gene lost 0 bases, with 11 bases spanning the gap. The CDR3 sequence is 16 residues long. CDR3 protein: CASSATGGSGANVLTF. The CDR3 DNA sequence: TGTGCCAGCAGCGCGACCGGGGGCTCTGGGGCCAACGTCCTGACTTTC.

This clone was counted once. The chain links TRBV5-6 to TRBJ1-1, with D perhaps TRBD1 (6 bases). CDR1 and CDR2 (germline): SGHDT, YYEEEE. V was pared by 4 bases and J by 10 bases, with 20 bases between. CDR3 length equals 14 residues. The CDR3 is CASSPRWGAPGAFF. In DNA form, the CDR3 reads TGTGCCAGCAGCCCGCGGTGGGGGGCGCCGGGAGCTTTCTTT.

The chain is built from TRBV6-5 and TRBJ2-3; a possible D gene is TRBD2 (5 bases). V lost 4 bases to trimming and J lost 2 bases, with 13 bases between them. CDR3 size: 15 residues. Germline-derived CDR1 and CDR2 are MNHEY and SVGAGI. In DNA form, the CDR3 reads TGTGCCAGCAGTTCTCAGCGGAGATTCACAGATACGCAGTATTTT. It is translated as CASSSQRRFTDTQYF.

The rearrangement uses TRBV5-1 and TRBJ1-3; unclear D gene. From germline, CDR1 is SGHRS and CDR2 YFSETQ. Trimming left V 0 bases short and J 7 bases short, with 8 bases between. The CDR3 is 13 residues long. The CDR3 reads CASSLGSRNTIYF. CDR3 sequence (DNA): TGCGCCAGCAGCTTGGGGTCCCGGAACACCATATATTTT.

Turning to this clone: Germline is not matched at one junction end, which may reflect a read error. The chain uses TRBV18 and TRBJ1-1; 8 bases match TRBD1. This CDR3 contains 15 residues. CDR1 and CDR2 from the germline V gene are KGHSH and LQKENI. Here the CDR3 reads CVSSRRQGLNTEAFF. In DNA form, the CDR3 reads TGTGTCAGCTCAAGGAGACAGGGGTTGAACACTGAAGCTTTCTTT.

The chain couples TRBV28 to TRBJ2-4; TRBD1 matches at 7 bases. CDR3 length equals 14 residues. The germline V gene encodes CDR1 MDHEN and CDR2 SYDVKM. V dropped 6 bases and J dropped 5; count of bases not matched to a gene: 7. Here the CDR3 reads CASRNRDRENIQYF. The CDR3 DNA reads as TGTGCCAGCAGAAACCGGGACAGAGAAAACATTCAGTACTTC.

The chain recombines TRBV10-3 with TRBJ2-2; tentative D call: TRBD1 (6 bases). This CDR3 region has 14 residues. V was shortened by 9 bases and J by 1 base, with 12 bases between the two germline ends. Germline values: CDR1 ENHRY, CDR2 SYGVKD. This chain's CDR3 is CAISGTLNTGELFF. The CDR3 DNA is TGTGCCATTTCCGGGACACTGAACACCGGGGAGCTGTTTTTT.

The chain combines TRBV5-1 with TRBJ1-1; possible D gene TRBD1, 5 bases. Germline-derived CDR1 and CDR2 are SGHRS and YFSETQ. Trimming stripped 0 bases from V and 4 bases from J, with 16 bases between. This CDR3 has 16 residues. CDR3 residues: CASSLAGSGSGTEAFF. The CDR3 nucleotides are TGCGCCAGCAGCTTGGCTGGGTCAGGGTCCGGCACTGAAGCTTTCTTT. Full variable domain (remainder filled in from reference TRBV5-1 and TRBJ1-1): KAGVTQTPRYLIKTRGQQVTLSCSPISGHRSVSWYQQTPGQGLQFLFEYFSETQRNKGNFPGRFSGRQFSNSRSEMNVSTLELGDSALYLCASSLAGSGSGTEAFFGQGTRLTVV.